Listed below are T cell receptor beta chains from one sample, sequenced in a study of regulatory T cells in long-lasting Graves disease. MiXCR was run by TCRdb on the multiplex PCR reads, yielding one entry per CDR3 protein. Among approximately 500,000 distinct CDR3 sequences listed, roughly 21% were seen once. Material: peripheral blood mononuclear cells (PBMCs), obtained when the disease was refractory, from a patient treated with antithyroid drugs. The origin of the receptors is a female donor with Graves disease. The CDR3 runs from the conserved cysteine through the conserved F or W. The D gene is left open where the match is weak. Clone size is not always given. Where it is, it says once, few, many or a class for expanded clones.

abundance	v_gene	j_gene	d_gene	CDR3nt	CDR3aa
.	TRBV20-1	TRBJ2-3	TRBD2	TGCAGTGCTAGCTCGGGACTAGCGGGCCATACGCAGTATTTT	CSASSGLAGHTQYF
many	TRBV27	TRBJ1-1	.	TGTGCCAGCACCCCGTATCCTGGGGTCACTGAAGCTTTCTTT	CASTPYPGVTEAFF
.	TRBV2	TRBJ2-1	TRBD1	TGTGCCAGCAGCATTCGGACAGGGGGAGTAGGGTACAATGAGCAGTTCTTC	CASSIRTGGVGYNEQFF
few	TRBV5-1	TRBJ2-3	.	TGCGCCAGCAGCTTGGACGGACCGCAGTATTTT	CASSLDGPQYF
.	TRBV20-1	TRBJ1-3	TRBD1	TGCAGTGCCCATTCCGGGACAGGGGCTGGAAACACCATATATTTT	CSAHSGTGAGNTIYF
.	TRBV30	TRBJ1-6	.	TGTGCCTGGAGGAAAGGTGTGACTGATTCACCCCTCCACTTT	CAWRKGVTDSPLHF
.	TRBV7-6	TRBJ2-7	.	TGTGCCAGCAGCTCAAAGCAGGGTAGTGGCGGGCGGACCTACGAGCAGTACTTC	CASSSKQGSGGRTYEQYF
many	TRBV6-5	TRBJ1-2	.	TGTGCCAGCAGTTACCTCGGGCCGTCGTATGGCTACACCTTC	CASSYLGPSYGYTF
few	TRBV29-1	TRBJ1-2	TRBD1	TGCAGCGTCTTGACAGGGGACTATGGCTACACCTTC	CSVLTGDYGYTF
.	TRBV10-3	TRBJ2-6	.	TGTGCCATCAGTGAAGTCCCGGTGACAAGCCCTGGGGCCAACGTCCTGACTTTC	CAISEVPVTSPGANVLTF
.	TRBV6-1	TRBJ2-1	.	TGTGCCAGCAGTCTAGACTCATACGGCCCATACAATGAGCAGTTCTTC	CASSLDSYGPYNEQFF
many	TRBV28	TRBJ1-5	.	TGTGCCAGCAGTCCCCAGGGAATTGGCAATCAGCCCCAGCATTTT	CASSPQGIGNQPQHF
many	TRBV12-3/TRBV12-4	TRBJ1-2	.	TGTGCCAGCAGCTTCGGGACCTATGGCTACACCTTC	CASSFGTYGYTF
.	TRBV14	TRBJ2-7	.	TGTGCCAGCAGCCAAGTTGGCAGGAGCTCCTACGAGCAGTACTTC	CASSQVGRSSYEQYF
many	TRBV12-3/TRBV12-4	TRBJ2-7	.	TGTGCCAGCACCAGGGACTTGGATGGGCAGTACTTC	CASTRDLDGQYF
many	TRBV6-1	TRBJ1-5	.	TGTGCCAGCACGCGCGGCGGCTATAGCAATCAGCCCCAGCATTTT	CASTRGGYSNQPQHF
few	TRBV7-9	TRBJ1-5	TRBD1	TGTGCCAGCAGCTCCTCGACAGGGCGCAATCAGCCCCAGCATTTT	CASSSSTGRNQPQHF
few	TRBV24-1	TRBJ2-4	.	TGTGCCACCAGTGGTTCCCCCGGGACAGCCAAAAACATTCAGTACTTC	CATSGSPGTAKNIQYF
many	TRBV28	TRBJ2-2	.	TGTGCCAGCAGGACAGGCGACACCGGGGAGCTGTTTTTT	CASRTGDTGELFF
many	TRBV28	TRBJ1-4	TRBD1	TGTGCCAGCACCTCGCTACTCGGGACAGGGGGCGAAAAACTGTTTTTT	CASTSLLGTGGEKLFF
.	TRBV7-9	TRBJ2-5	.	TGTGCCAGCAGCTGGCCGGAGTTAGAGGAGACCCAGTACTTC	CASSWPELEETQYF
many	TRBV30	TRBJ1-4	.	TGTGCCTGGACCTTGGCTACAACTAATGAAAAACTGTTTTTT	CAWTLATTNEKLFF
.	TRBV20-1	TRBJ1-2	.	TGCAGTGCCGTTCCGGGAAATAACTATGGCTACACCTTC	CSAVPGNNYGYTF
many	TRBV20-1	TRBJ1-1	.	TGCAGTGCTAGAGTCGGGGAGTCAATAAACACTGAAGCTTTCTTT	CSARVGESINTEAFF